Below are 14 T cell receptor beta chains sequenced from a single sample in a study of blood T cell repertoires in COVID-19. TCRdb's table, derived via immunoSEQ multiplex PCR, lists solely in-frame clones and lacks some. The table lists 300,000 to 450,000 clones, approximately 87% of them singletons. Sample: peripheral blood. The source is a woman aged 60-75 years with COVID-19, enrolled during active disease.

This sequence joins TRBV28 and TRBJ2-1; D is perhaps TRBD2 (6 bases). Germline CDR1 reads MDHEN; CDR2 reads SYDVKM. V was trimmed by 3 bases and J by 6 bases, leaving 21 bases between them. The CDR3 covers 17 residues. The CDR3 protein is CASSFLRPVAGSNEQFF. CDR3 nucleotides: TGTGCCAGCAGTTTCCTCCGCCCAGTGGCGGGGAGCAATGAGCAGTTCTTC.

The genes are TRBV5-4 and TRBJ1-2; TRBD1 matches 10 bases. CDR3 length equals 14 residues. Germline V gene lookup returns CDR1 SGHNT and CDR2 YYREEE (reference sequence). Trimming cost V 4 bases and J 4 bases; bases outside gene matches: 4. CDR3: CASSPGQGSYGYTF. In nucleotides, the CDR3 is TGTGCCAGCAGCCCGGGACAGGGGAGCTATGGCTACACCTTC.

The V call is TRBV5-1, the J call TRBJ1-2; no clear D gene. The V end lost 2 bases, the J end lost 1 base, and 6 bases lay between the germline ends. Germline V gives CDR1 SGHRS, CDR2 YFSETQ. This CDR3 region has 13 residues. DNA for the CDR3: TGCGCCAGCAGCTTTAACATTAACTATGGCTACACCTTC. Translated, it gives CASSFNINYGYTF. Full variable domain (outside the CDR3, taken from reference TRBV5-1 and TRBJ1-2): KAGVTQTPRYLIKTRGQQVTLSCSPISGHRSVSWYQQTPGQGLQFLFEYFSETQRNKGNFPGRFSGRQFSNSRSEMNVSTLELGDSALYLCASSFNINYGYTFGSGTRLTVV.

The chain links TRBV28 to TRBJ2-1, with 10 bases aligning to TRBD2. The CDR3 covers 16 residues. J gave up 0 bases and V 3 bases, and 2 bases lay outside the gene matches. From germline, CDR1 is MDHEN and CDR2 SYDVKM. In DNA, the CDR3 is TGTGCCAGCAGTTTGTCTAGCGGGAGCTCCTACAATGAGCAGTTCTTC. This translates into CASSLSSGSSYNEQFF.

The chain has TRBV5-1 and TRBJ2-7; 7 bases are shared with TRBD1. This CDR3 has 14 amino acids. With V trimmed by 2 bases and J by 5 bases, 7 bases remained unmatched. Germline assignment: CDR1 SGHRS and CDR2 YFSETQ. CDR3 region: CASSFRQGGHEQYF. As DNA, the CDR3 is TGCGCCAGCAGCTTCCGACAGGGCGGGCACGAGCAGTACTTC.

The chain carries TRBV7-2 and TRBJ2-3; weak D call: TRBD1 (5 bases). CDR1 SGHTA and CDR2 FQGNSA come from the germline V gene. The ends were cut back, 5 bases at V and 6 bases at J, with 9 bases in the middle. CDR3 length: 12 amino acids. CDR3 nucleotide sequence: TGTGCCAGCAGCCCTGGGGCCGATACGCAGTATTTT. Protein sequence: CASSPGADTQYF.

This clone was counted between two and nine times. The V and J genes are TRBV7-8 and TRBJ1-6, with D unclear. The CDR3 covers 12 residues. The germline V gene encodes CDR1 SGHVS and CDR2 FQNEAQ. V shed 5 bases and J shed 9 bases, with 8 bases lying between them. CDR3 protein: CASSAGGSPLHF. The CDR3, as DNA: TGTGCCAGCAGCGCAGGTGGTTCACCCCTCCACTTT.

This clone was seen a few times. This CDR3 reads CATHPGGGIYGYTF. CDR3 coding DNA: TGTGCCACCCACCCCGGAGGGGGCATCTATGGCTACACCTTC. The chain links TRBV19 to TRBJ1-2; TRBD1 agrees at 7 bases. In germline, CDR1 is LNHDA, CDR2 SQIVND (reference sequence). Trimming removed 10 bases from V and 4 bases from J; junction bases left unmatched: 12. CDR3 size: 14 residues.

The J gene is TRBJ2-2, the V gene TRBV4-2; no reliable D call. Germline CDR1 reads LGHNA; CDR2 reads YNFKEQ. This CDR3 comprises 16 residues. V was cut by 0 bases and J by 0 bases, with 8 bases left in between. Here the CDR3 reads CASSQDSIANTGELFF. In nucleotides, the CDR3 is TGTGCCAGCAGCCAAGATAGTATTGCGAACACCGGGGAGCTGTTTTTT.

This clone appeared a few times. V usage is TRBV15 and J usage is TRBJ1-1; 8 bases are a match to TRBD1. J lost 1 base, V lost 6 bases, and 1 base had no gene match. Germline lookup yields CDR1 LNHNV and CDR2 YYDKDF (reference sequence). The CDR3 totals 13 residues. This chain's CDR3 is CATRDRENTEAFF. CDR3 DNA: TGTGCCACCAGGGACAGGGAGAACACTGAAGCTTTCTTT.

The rearrangement links TRBV19 to TRBJ2-6; TRBD1 aligns across 8 bases. The CDR3 is 15 residues long. V dropped 6 bases and J dropped 2; count of bases not matched to a gene: 3. Germline CDR1 LNHDA, CDR2 SQIVND (reference sequence). The CDR3: CASSLTGAGANVLTF. In nucleotides, the CDR3 is TGTGCCAGTAGCTTGACAGGGGCTGGGGCCAACGTCCTGACTTTC.

J is TRBJ1-2 and V is TRBV6-5, with 9 bases aligning to TRBD1. The CDR3 has 15 amino acids. J was trimmed by 7 bases and V by 5 bases; bases with no gene match: 11. Looked up from germline, CDR1 is MNHEY and CDR2 is SVGAGI. The CDR3 region has the DNA TGTGCCAGCAGTAGGGATAACAGGGGGCGAGGTGGCTACACCTTC. It specifies CASSRDNRGRGGYTF.

The chain joins TRBV11-2 to TRBJ2-7, with TRBD1 matching 8 bases. V lost 4 bases and J lost 3; bases outside the gene matches: 8. Germline loops: CDR1 SGHAT, CDR2 FQNNGV. The length of the CDR3 is 15 residues. The CDR3 sequence: CASSSVADRVYEQYF. CDR3 DNA sequence: TGTGCCAGCAGCTCTGTCGCGGACAGGGTCTACGAGCAGTACTTC.

The chain combines TRBV6-5 with TRBJ1-1; a weak D match, TRBD1 (5 bases). The V gene's germline CDR1 is MNHEY and CDR2 SVGAGI. CDR3 length equals 15 residues. V lost 8 bases to trimming and J lost 2 bases, with 18 bases between them. CDR3 DNA: TGTGCCAGCCGCTTCTCCCGGACACTTAACACTGAAGCTTTCTTT. This gives the protein CASRFSRTLNTEAFF.